This T cell receptor beta chain emerged from a study of cytomegalovirus exposure and HLA in healthy donors. Overall study findings and caveats: Presence/absence analyses supposed approximately even sequencing depth among donors. Association of 16,951 TCR beta sequences with HLA alleles was found at 0.05 false discovery rate in a later analysis.

Per germline, CDR1 SGHKS and CDR2 YYEKEE (reference sequence). The CDR3 runs 15 residues. V trimming: 2 bases; J trimming: 7 bases; junction bases outside the gene matches: 11. Healthy people donating bone marrow made up the donors. At collection, donors were nominally healthy, but unrecorded immune exposures were probable. On this clone: Its antigen is not known.

Both 60 Vbeta primers and 13 Jbeta primers went into the PCR. Clones were read by immunoSEQ multiplex PCR, and TCRdb kept only the in-frame ones, dropping some. This table has 160,000 or so clones, around 80% appearing once. The source material was PBMCs. V is TRBV5-5 and J is TRBJ2-5, with 7 nucleotides matching TRBD2. The receptor comes from a woman aged 45-65 years in good health and CMV-seronegative. CDR3 in DNA: TGTGCCAGCAGCTTTGGGGTTGGCGGGAGAAGGACCCAGTACTTC. It specifies CASSFGVGGRRTQYF.